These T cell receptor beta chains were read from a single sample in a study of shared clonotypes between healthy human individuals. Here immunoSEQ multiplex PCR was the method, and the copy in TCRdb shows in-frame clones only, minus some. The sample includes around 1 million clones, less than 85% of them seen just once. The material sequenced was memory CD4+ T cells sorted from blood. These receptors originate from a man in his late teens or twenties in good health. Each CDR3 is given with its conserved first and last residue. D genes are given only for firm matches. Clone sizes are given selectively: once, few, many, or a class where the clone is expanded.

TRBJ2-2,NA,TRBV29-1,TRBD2,TGCAGCGGGACTAGCGGGAGTAACACCGGGGAGCTGTTTTTT,CSGTSGSNTGELFF
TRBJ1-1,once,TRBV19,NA,TGTGCCAGTAGTGGGTCCCTGAACACTGAAGCTTTCTTT,CASSGSLNTEAFF
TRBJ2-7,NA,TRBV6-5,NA,TGTGCCAGCAGGGCATCCGCCAGCTACGAGCAGTACTTC,CASRASASYEQYF
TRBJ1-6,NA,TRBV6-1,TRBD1,TGTGCCAGCAATCGACAGGGGTTGGGGGATTCACCCCTCCACTTT,CASNRQGLGDSPLHF
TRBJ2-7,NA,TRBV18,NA,TGTGCCAGCTCACCCGACGGAGGACTGTACGAGCAGTACTTC,CASSPDGGLYEQYF
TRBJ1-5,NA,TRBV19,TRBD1,TGTGCCAGTCGTGGGACAGGGCACAATCAGCCCCAGCATTTT,CASRGTGHNQPQHF
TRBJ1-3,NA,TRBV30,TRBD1,TGTGCCTGGAGTGGGGGCTCAGGGGGTTCTGGAAACACCATATATTTT,CAWSGGSGGSGNTIYF
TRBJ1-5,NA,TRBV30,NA,TGTGCCTGGAGTATCACAGGGTCAAATCAGCCCCAGCATTTT,CAWSITGSNQPQHF
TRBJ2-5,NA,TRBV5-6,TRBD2,TGTGCCAGCAGCAGAACTAGCGGAGAGAACCAAGAGACCCAGTACTTC,CASSRTSGENQETQYF
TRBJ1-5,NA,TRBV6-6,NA,TGTGCCAGCACCCTGGCCCAGTCTAGCAATCAGCCCCAGCATTTT,CASTLAQSSNQPQHF
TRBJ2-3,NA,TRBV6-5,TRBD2,TGTGCCACCAAATCTAGCGGGGGGGCATGGGATACGCAGTATTTT,CATKSSGGAWDTQYF
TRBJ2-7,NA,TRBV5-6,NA,TGTGCCAGCAGCTTGGGAGGGGGCTACGAGCAGTACTTC,CASSLGGGYEQYF
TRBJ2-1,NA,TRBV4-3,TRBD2,TGCGCCAGCAGCCAACGACTAGCGGGAGTAATTGAGCAGTTCTTC,CASSQRLAGVIEQFF
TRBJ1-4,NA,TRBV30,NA,TGTGCCTGGAGTTTCTTAGGCAGGGCCAGGGAAAAACTGTTTTTT,CAWSFLGRAREKLFF
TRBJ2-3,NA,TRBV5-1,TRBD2,TGCGCCAGCAGCTTGGAGACTAGCGGGAGTCGAACAGATACGCAGTATTTT,CASSLETSGSRTDTQYF
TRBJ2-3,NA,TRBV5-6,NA,TGTGCCAGCAGCTTGGGGGGGCCAACAGATACGCAGTATTTT,CASSLGGPTDTQYF
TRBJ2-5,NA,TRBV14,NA,TGTGCCAGCAGCCAAGGCAGGGGCAATATCCAAGAGACCCAGTACTTC,CASSQGRGNIQETQYF
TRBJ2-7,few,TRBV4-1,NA,TGCGCCAGCAGCCAACCTTACGCCGGGACGGATCCCTACGAGCAGTACTTC,CASSQPYAGTDPYEQYF
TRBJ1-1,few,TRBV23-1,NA,TGCGCCGGTGGGTATGAAGGCACTGAAGCTTTCTTT,CAGGYEGTEAFF
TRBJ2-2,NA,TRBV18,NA,TGTGCCAGCTCACCACCAGGGTTCGGGAACACCGGGGAGCTGTTTTTT,CASSPPGFGNTGELFF
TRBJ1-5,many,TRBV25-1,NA,TGTGCCAGCAGTGGATCCGAAGGTCAGGTTAATAGCAATCAGCCCCAGCATTTT,CASSGSEGQVNSNQPQHF
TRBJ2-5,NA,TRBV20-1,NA,TGCAGTGCCTGGTCGGGCGAGACCCAGTACTTC,CSAWSGETQYF
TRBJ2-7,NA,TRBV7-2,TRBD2,TGTGCCAGCAGCACTAGCGGGAGTATGGTCTACGAGCAGTACTTC,CASSTSGSMVYEQYF
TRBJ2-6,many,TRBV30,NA,TGTGCCTGGAGTCTAAACTCTTTCAGATCTGGGGCCAACGTCCTGACTTTC,CAWSLNSFRSGANVLTF
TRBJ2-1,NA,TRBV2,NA,TGTGCCAGCAGTCGGGACTTGAACAATGAGCAGTTCTTC,CASSRDLNNEQFF
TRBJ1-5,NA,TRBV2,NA,TGTGCCAGCAGTGAAGATGACTCTCAGCCCCAGCATTTT,CASSEDDSQPQHF
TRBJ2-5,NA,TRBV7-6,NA,TGTGCCAGCAGCTTAGTTGGCGAGACCCAGTACTTC,CASSLVGETQYF
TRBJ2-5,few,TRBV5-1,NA,TGCGCCAGCAGCTTGGGACTAGAAGAGACCCAGTACTTC,CASSLGLEETQYF
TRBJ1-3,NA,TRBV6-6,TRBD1,TGTGCCAGCAGTTACTCAGGACAGGTCTCTGGAAACACCATATATTTT,CASSYSGQVSGNTIYF
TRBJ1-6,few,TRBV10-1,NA,TGCGCCAGCAGTGAGTCGAAAGGATCACCCCTCCACTTT,CASSESKGSPLHF
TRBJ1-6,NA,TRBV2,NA,TGTGCCAGCAGTGAAGCGCAGGGATCGGGTTCACCCCTCCACTTT,CASSEAQGSGSPLHF
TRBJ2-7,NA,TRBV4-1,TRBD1,TGCGCCAGCAGCACAGGACAGGGGAACGAGCAGTACTTC,CASSTGQGNEQYF
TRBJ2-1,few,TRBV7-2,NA,TGTGCCAGCAGCTTAAGGCAGGGAGTGAGAAATGAGCAGTTCTTC,CASSLRQGVRNEQFF
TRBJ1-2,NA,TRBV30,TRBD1,TGTGCCTGGGCTAACAGGGGGCCCGGGTGGGGCTACACCTTC,CAWANRGPGWGYTF
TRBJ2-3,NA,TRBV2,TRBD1,TGTGCCAGCAGTGAGGGGACAGGGAAGTTGGCAGATACGCAGTATTTT,CASSEGTGKLADTQYF
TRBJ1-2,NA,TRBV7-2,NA,TGTGCCAGCAGCTTAGAAGGGTGGAGTGGCTACACCTTC,CASSLEGWSGYTF
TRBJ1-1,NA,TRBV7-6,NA,TGTGCCAGCAGCTTAGTCATGGGGGCGGCTGAAGCTTTCTTT,CASSLVMGAAEAFF
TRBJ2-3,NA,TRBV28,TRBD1,TGTGCCAGCAGCTTGCGACAGGGGGCAGATACGCAGTATTTT,CASSLRQGADTQYF
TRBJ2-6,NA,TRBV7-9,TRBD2,TGTGCCAGCAGTCGGGGGGACTCTGGGGCCAACGTCCTGACTTTC,CASSRGDSGANVLTF
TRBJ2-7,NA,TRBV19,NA,TGTGCCAGTAGTACCCAGGGAAGCGAGCAGTACTTC,CASSTQGSEQYF
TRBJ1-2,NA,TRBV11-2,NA,TGTGCCAGCAGCTTAGTTCCCTCTATTGGCTACACCTTC,CASSLVPSIGYTF
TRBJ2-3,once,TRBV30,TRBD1,TGTGCCTGGGCCGGGACAGGGGGGGATACGCAGTATTTT,CAWAGTGGDTQYF
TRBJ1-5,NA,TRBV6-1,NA,TGTGCCAGCAGTGAAGGGCAGGGACCGAATCAGCCCCAGCATTTT,CASSEGQGPNQPQHF
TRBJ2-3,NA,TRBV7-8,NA,TGTGCCAGCAGCTTAGACGAAACCACAGATACGCAGTATTTT,CASSLDETTDTQYF
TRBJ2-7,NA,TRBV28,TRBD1,TGTGCCAGCAGTTTAGAAGGGACAGGGGTTGGGGAGCAGTACTTC,CASSLEGTGVGEQYF
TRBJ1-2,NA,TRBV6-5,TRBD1,TGTGCCAGCAGTGAGCTTGACAGGGAGAATGGCTACACCTTC,CASSELDRENGYTF
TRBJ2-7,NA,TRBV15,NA,TGTGCCACCAGCAGAGATCCCCTGCGGGAGCAGTACTTC,CATSRDPLREQYF
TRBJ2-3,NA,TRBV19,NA,TGTGCCAGTAGTATGCGGGCCGGGAACACAGATACGCAGTATTTT,CASSMRAGNTDTQYF
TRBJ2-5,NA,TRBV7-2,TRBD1,TGTGCCAGCAGCTTATTGGGACAGGGGGCCTGGGAGACCCAGTACTTC,CASSLLGQGAWETQYF
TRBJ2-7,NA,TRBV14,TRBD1,TGTGCCAGCAGCCAAACAGGGGGCAGGGGAGGTGAGCAGTACTTC,CASSQTGGRGGEQYF
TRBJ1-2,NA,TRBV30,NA,TGTGCCTGGAGTGTAGAACGTAGCCACACCTTC,CAWSVERSHTF
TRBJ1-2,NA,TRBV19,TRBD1,TGTGCCAGTAAAGCAGGGGGCAACTATGGCTACACCTTC,CASKAGGNYGYTF
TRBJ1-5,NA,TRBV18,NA,TGTGCCAGCTCAGGCTGGGATAGCAATCAGCCCCAGCATTTT,CASSGWDSNQPQHF
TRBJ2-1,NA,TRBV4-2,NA,TGTGCCAGCAGCCAAAGCAGGTCCAGGGGGGTATCCTCCTACAATGAGCAGTTCTTC,CASSQSRSRGVSSYNEQFF
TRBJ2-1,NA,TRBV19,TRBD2,TGTGCCAGTAAAGATCTTACTAGCGGGAGGGGGAATGAGCAGTTCTTC,CASKDLTSGRGNEQFF